This T cell receptor beta chain was profiled in a study of shared clonotypes between healthy human individuals. The table came from immunoSEQ multiplex PCR; TCRdb's copy has only in-frame clones and leaves some out. The sample has roughly 2.5 million clones; approximately 94% are singletons. This clone was seen just once. Its matching antigen is unknown. Trimming cost V 6 bases and J 3 bases; bases outside gene matches: 5. The germline gives CDR1 SGHAT, CDR2 FQNNGV. The CDR3 is 15 residues long. Into CD45RA+ naive and CD45RA-negative memory subsets, the CD4+ cells were split. Study conclusions and caveats: Rarefaction curves obtained for sorted subsets showed sequencing incomplete despite large depth.

The chain is built from TRBV11-2 and TRBJ2-3, with 11 bases aligning to TRBD2. The sequenced sample was naive CD4+ T cells sorted from blood. Indicated subset: CD45RA+ positively selected. The origin of this receptor is a man aged 18 to 35 in good health. This CDR3 is CASRPIAGGTDTQYF. The CDR3 DNA follows: TGTGCCAGCAGACCAATAGCGGGAGGGACAGATACGCAGTATTTT.